This T cell receptor beta chain was retrieved from a study of technical replicates of blood from a handful of donors. Notes on this clone: One junction end disagrees with the germline gene, perhaps due to a read error.

Here immunoSEQ multiplex PCR was the method, and the copy in TCRdb shows in-frame clones only, minus some. The sample has 80,000 to 100,000 clones, 95% seen once. From germline, CDR1 is SGHRS and CDR2 YFSETQ. The CDR3 has 18 residues. Sample: T cells isolated from PBMCs. The genes are TRBV5-1 and TRBJ1-3, with D possibly TRBD1 on 5 matching bases. The receptor was isolated from a human donor in good health. As DNA, the CDR3 is TGCGCCAGCAGTTTGGACCTAAACGACAGAAGCTCTGGAAACACCATATATTTT. Translation: CASSLDLNDRSSGNTIYF.